These 4 T cell receptor beta chains were all obtained from the same sample, sequenced in a study of blood T cell repertoires in COVID-19 (dated by TCRdb to about 2020). Library prep was done by the immunoSEQ multiplex PCR assay. Held by TCRdb, this immuneACCESS table contains in-frame sequences only and omits some clones. Under half of the omission traces to an unresolved V gene where checked; the cause of the rest is unknown. Present in this sample are around 300,000 clones, roughly 87% of which were seen just once. The ten largest clones represent 1% of the sample. Specimen: peripheral blood. The receptors derive from a man aged 45-60 years with active or convalescent COVID-19.

The chain combines TRBV18 with TRBJ2-6; D is ambiguous. The CDR3 has 19 residues. Germline V CDR1 and CDR2: KGHSH, LQKENI. V lost 4 bases and J lost 0, with 19 bases in between. This CDR3 reads CASSRNSQIASSGANVLTF. The CDR3 DNA reads as TGTGCCAGCTCACGGAATTCACAGATCGCCAGCTCTGGGGCCAACGTCCTGACTTTC.

The chain couples TRBV29-1 to TRBJ2-2; TRBD1 matches at 9 bases. The V gene's germline CDR1 is SQVTM and CDR2 ANQGSEA. The CDR3 loop spans 14 amino acids. After removal of 5 bases from V and 7 bases from J, the junction contained 8 bases not matched to a gene. Written as DNA, the CDR3 is TGCAGCGTTACCCCGGGACAGGGTGGCGGGGAGCTGTTTTTT. As protein: CSVTPGQGGGELFF.

The chain is built from TRBV27 and TRBJ2-3; tentative D call: TRBD2 (5 bases). The CDR3 sequence is 15 residues long. Germline V CDR1 and CDR2: MNHEY, SMNVEV (reference sequence). Deletions cut 0 bases from V and 2 bases from J, with 9 bases between. The CDR3 DNA follows: TGTGCCAGCAGTTTATCGCGAGGGCCCACAGATACGCAGTATTTT. It encodes CASSLSRGPTDTQYF.

The chain recombines TRBV30 with TRBJ2-5, with TRBD2 identical over 8 bases. CDR1 is GTSNPN, CDR2 SVGIG, per germline (reference sequence). CDR3 length: 15 amino acids. V lost 5 bases to trimming and J lost 2 bases; unmatched junction nucleotides: 10. CDR3 DNA sequence: TGTGCCTGGGCTTTTGGAGCGGGGGAGCAAGAGACCCAGTACTTC. Residues: CAWAFGAGEQETQYF. The full variable domain, with the rest looked up from reference TRBV30 and TRBJ2-5, is SQTIHQWPATLVQPVGSPLSLECTVEGTSNPNLYWYRQAAGRGLQLLFYSVGIGQISSEVPQNLSASRPQDRQFILSSKKLLLSDSGFYLCAWAFGAGEQETQYFGPGTRLLVL.